The 9 T cell receptor beta chains presented below share a single source sample, sequenced in a study of shared clonotypes between healthy human individuals. Some clones are missing from TCRdb's copy, which holds only in-frame ones; the method was immunoSEQ multiplex PCR. Among 400,000 to 500,000 clones listed, 79% were seen once. The sample comprised PBMCs. Receptors originate from a woman aged 40 to 50 in good health. Some clones in this sample may be carry-over from other donors' samples.

The chain couples TRBV11-2 to TRBJ2-1, with 7 bases fitting TRBD2. J gave up 4 bases and V 7 bases, and 10 bases lay outside the gene matches. The CDR3 is 15 amino acids. CDR1 is SGHAT and CDR2 is FQNNGV in the germline V gene. The CDR3 bases are TGTGCCAGCAACTACCGGGGGGACCAATACAATGAGCAGTTCTTC. This translates into CASNYRGDQYNEQFF. The full variable domain, completed using reference TRBV11-2 and TRBJ2-1, is EAGVAQSPRYKIIEKRQSVAFWCNPISGHATLYWYQQILGQGPKLLIQFQNNGVVDDSQLPKDRFSAERLKGVDSTLKIQPAKLEDSAVYLCASNYRGDQYNEQFFGPGTRLTVL.

This chain joins TRBV5-4 and TRBJ2-2, with D perhaps matching TRBD1 (5 bases). The CDR3 totals 14 residues. V lost 0 bases and J 6 bases, leaving 9 bases between the germline ends. Per germline, CDR1 SGHNT and CDR2 YYREEE (reference sequence). The CDR3 DNA follows: TGTGCCAGCAGCTTGGACCAGGGCGCCGGGGAGCTGTTTTTT. This gives the protein CASSLDQGAGELFF.

For this clone: Just one base apart from a much larger clone, this may be a read error. The CDR3 ends on some other residue instead of the conserved phenylalanine or tryptophan, so this is likely a read error. This chain uses TRBV2 with TRBJ2-7; D may be TRBD2 (7 bases). CDR3 length equals 14 residues. Germline lookup yields CDR1 SNHLY and CDR2 FYNNEI. Trimming shortened V by 10 bases and J by 0 bases, and 16 bases separated the two germline ends. The CDR3 spells CATTMAGASYEQYL. CDR3 nucleotides: TGTGCCACTACTATGGCGGGGGCCTCCTACGAGCAGTACTTA.

The chain recombines TRBV6-4 with TRBJ1-5, with unresolved D. Trimming removed 3 bases at V and 7 bases at J, with 10 bases between. The germline gives CDR1 MRHNA, CDR2 SNTAGT. There are 13 residues in the CDR3. CDR3 amino acids: CASSEIPDQPQHF. The CDR3 DNA sequence: TGTGCCAGCAGTGAAATACCTGACCAGCCCCAGCATTTT.

This chain joins TRBV9 and TRBJ1-2; D might be TRBD1 (6 bases). This CDR3 spans 15 amino acids. CDR1 is SGDLS and CDR2 is YYNGEE in the germline V gene. The V end lost 0 bases, the J end lost 6 bases, and 15 bases lay between the germline ends. CDR3 coding DNA: TGTGCCAGCAGCGTAGGGGGACACACGTTGGATGGCTACACCTTC. Translated: CASSVGGHTLDGYTF.

This rearrangement joins TRBV2 to TRBJ1-1; no reliable D call. The CDR3 loop spans 14 amino acids. The ends were cut back, 6 bases at V and 3 bases at J, with 14 bases in the middle. From germline, CDR1 is SNHLY and CDR2 FYNNEI. The CDR3 DNA reads TGTGCCAGCAGACTAGGGCGTCTGGACACTGAAGCTTTCTTT. Translation: CASRLGRLDTEAFF.

The V gene is TRBV29-1, the J gene TRBJ2-5, with D unresolved. Trimming cost V 8 bases and J 4 bases, with 17 bases left between them. Per the germline V gene, CDR1 is SQVTM and CDR2 is ANQGSEA. This CDR3 is built from 13 residues. This CDR3 is CSPPWSFAETQYF. CDR3 nucleotide sequence: TGCAGCCCCCCTTGGAGCTTTGCAGAGACCCAGTACTTC.

This chain uses TRBV9 with TRBJ1-1; D possibly corresponds to TRBD1 (5 bases). The germline V and J ends were trimmed by 0 bases and 0 bases, with 9 bases remaining between them. The CDR3 is 15 residues long. Germline-derived CDR1 and CDR2 are SGDLS and YYNGEE. Here the CDR3 reads CASSVGGALNTEAFF. Written as DNA, the CDR3 is TGTGCCAGCAGCGTAGGAGGGGCACTGAACACTGAAGCTTTCTTT.

The chain links TRBV5-1 to TRBJ1-1; TRBD1 aligns across 9 bases. J lost 3 bases, V lost 2 bases, and 5 bases had no gene match. The CDR3 extends over 15 amino acids. CDR1 and CDR2 from the germline V gene are SGHRS and YFSETQ. The CDR3 DNA follows: TGCGCCAGCAGCTTCAGACAGGGGGGCGACACTGAAGCTTTCTTT. Protein sequence: CASSFRQGGDTEAFF.